The rows below give T cell receptor beta chains drawn from one sample of a study of cytomegalovirus exposure and HLA in healthy donors. Assay used: immunoSEQ multiplex PCR; TCRdb lists only in-frame clones, some missing. The sample contains about 100,000 clones, 70% to 75% of which appear only once. The sequenced sample was PBMCs. The receptors shown here come from a woman under 30 in good health and CMV-seropositive. Both conserved end residues are part of each CDR3.

V gene: TRBV7-3; CDR3 protein: CASSSVDRGDGYTF
V gene: TRBV5-4; CDR3 protein: CASSLAGRNTEAFF
V gene: TRBV19; CDR3 protein: CASSIRGGFNNEQFF
V gene: TRBV10-3; CDR3 protein: CAISESGGGLAVNNEQFF
V gene: TRBV4-1; CDR3 protein: CASPLGITQPQHF
V gene: TRBV10-3; CDR3 protein: CATQSQTSFNEQFF
V gene: TRBV7-2; CDR3 protein: CASSWMGQGHSPLHF
V gene: TRBV6-5; CDR3 protein: CASSYRDRGLYGYTF
V gene: TRBV7-8; CDR3 protein: CASSGTASLGGYTF
V gene: TRBV2; CDR3 protein: CASSDLRNEQFF
V gene: TRBV9; CDR3 protein: CASSVDAGGGYGYTF
V gene: TRBV5-1; CDR3 protein: CASEASGTDTQYF
V gene: TRBV7-3; CDR3 protein: CASSSTSGSYNEQFF
V gene: TRBV11-2; CDR3 protein: CASSWGDRANTEAFF
V gene: TRBV2; CDR3 protein: CARRTHTGELFF
V gene: TRBV15; CDR3 protein: CATSRDAGGHNEQFF
V gene: TRBV27; CDR3 protein: CASSWTGNTEAFF
V gene: TRBV4-1; CDR3 protein: CASSQENGQGAVNTEAFF
V gene: TRBV5-6; CDR3 protein: CASSWGRRQETQYF
V gene: TRBV19; CDR3 protein: CASSTQDAGSYEQYF
V gene: TRBV5-6; CDR3 protein: CASSLRQGQTGYTF
V gene: TRBV18; CDR3 protein: CASSTGLAGNEQFF